Shown below are 11 T cell receptor beta chains from a single sample sequenced in a study of blood T cell repertoires in COVID-19. Assay: immunoSEQ multiplex PCR; the TCRdb copy retains only in-frame clones and omits some. This table holds roughly 170,000 clones, roughly 80% found once. Input material: PBMCs or T cells enriched from blood (not recorded which). All receptors derive from a woman aged 40 to 50 with acute COVID-19.

The chain combines TRBV5-8 with TRBJ2-3, with 7 bases fitting TRBD2. V lost 0 bases and J lost 9; bases outside the gene matches: 4. Germline assignment: CDR1 SGHTS and CDR2 YDEGEE. This CDR3 contains 13 residues. CDR3 coding DNA: TGTGCCAGCAGCTTGGGACGGGGAGGGACGCAGTATTTT. Amino acids: CASSLGRGGTQYF.

The chain employs TRBV10-3 and TRBJ2-1; the D gene is possibly TRBD1 (6 bases). The V gene's germline CDR1 is ENHRY and CDR2 SYGVKD. The CDR3 covers 14 residues. Trimming pared 8 bases from V and 6 bases from J, leaving 17 bases between. CDR3 region: CAIGGHGASNEQFF. The CDR3 nucleotides read TGTGCCATCGGGGGACACGGGGCCTCCAATGAGCAGTTCTTC.

The chain's CDR3 is CASSVMAGAEQFF. The CDR3 DNA sequence: TGTGCCAGCAGCGTCATGGCCGGAGCTGAGCAGTTCTTC. The chain recombines TRBV9 with TRBJ2-1; no clear D gene. Trimming stripped 2 bases from V and 9 bases from J, with 12 bases between. Germline V lookup: CDR1 SGDLS, CDR2 YYNGEE. The CDR3 runs to 13 residues.

This chain links TRBV12-3 or TRBV12-4 with TRBJ2-7, with D possibly TRBD2 on 6 matching bases. This CDR3 is built from 13 residues. Deletions cut 7 bases from V and 3 bases from J, with 13 bases between. The CDR3 bases are TGTGCCAGCAACCGGGACTTCGACTACGAGCAGTACTTC. Amino acids: CASNRDFDYEQYF.

CDR3 in amino acids: CASSLDRKNIQYF. CDR3 coding DNA: TGTGCCAGCAGCTTAGACCGGAAAAACATTCAGTACTTC. The chain uses TRBV11-1 and TRBJ2-4; no clear D. The CDR3 totals 13 residues. V shed 1 base and J shed 4 bases, with 5 bases lying between them. The germline gives CDR1 SGHAT, CDR2 FQDESV (reference sequence).

Only one count was recorded for this clone. This chain's CDR3 is CASSLQLEQYF. CDR3 nucleotides: TGTGCCAGCAGCTTACAGTTAGAGCAGTACTTC. This chain links TRBV7-9 with TRBJ2-7; D gene uncertain. The CDR3 is 11 amino acids. Between the trimmed V and J ends, which lost 2 bases and 7 bases, there was a span of 6 bases. Germline CDR1 reads SEHNR; CDR2 reads FQNEAQ (reference sequence).

This clone was recorded at least ten times. The chain employs TRBV9 and TRBJ2-2, with TRBD1 matching 10 bases. With V trimmed by 0 bases and J by 3 bases, 2 bases remained unmatched. The CDR3 runs 16 residues. Germline V gene lookup returns CDR1 SGDLS and CDR2 YYNGEE. CDR3 coding DNA: TGTGCCAGCAGCGTAGGACAGGGGGCCTACACCGGGGAGCTGTTTTTT. The encoded protein is CASSVGQGAYTGELFF.

This clone occurred once. Different DNA sequences within this sample yield the same CDR3. This sequence joins TRBV29-1 and TRBJ1-3; D may be TRBD1 (5 bases). V was clipped by 0 bases and J by 1 base, with 10 bases between them. Per germline, CDR1 SQVTM and CDR2 ANQGSEA. The CDR3 consists of 15 residues. The CDR3 reads CSVEDQGGSGNTIYF. The CDR3 region has the DNA TGCAGCGTTGAAGATCAGGGAGGGTCTGGAAACACCATATATTTT. Using reference TRBV29-1 and TRBJ1-3 for the parts outside the CDR3, the full variable domain is SAVISQKPSRDICQRGTSLTIQCQVDSQVTMMFWYRQQPGQSLTLIATANQGSEATYESGFVIDKFPISRPNLTFSTLTVSNMSPEDSSIYLCSVEDQGGSGNTIYFGEGSWLTVV.

The V call is TRBV11-3, the J call TRBJ2-1; D unresolved. There are 13 residues in the CDR3. Germline-derived CDR1 and CDR2 are SGHNT and YENEEA. Deletions cut 0 bases from V and 6 bases from J, with 6 bases between. CDR3 region: CASSLDSGNEQFF. For the CDR3, the DNA is TGTGCCAGCAGCTTAGATTCCGGCAATGAGCAGTTCTTC.

The rearrangement uses TRBV2 and TRBJ2-3; D is ambiguous. Trimming shortened V by 7 bases and J by 0 bases, and 11 bases separated the two germline ends. Germline V gene lookup returns CDR1 SNHLY and CDR2 FYNNEI. The CDR3 loop spans 14 amino acids. The CDR3 protein is CASNYDWSTDTQYF. CDR3 nucleotides: TGTGCCAGCAACTACGACTGGAGCACAGATACGCAGTATTTT. Supplemented by reference TRBV2 and TRBJ2-3, the full variable domain reads EPEVTQTPSHQVTQMGQEVILRCVPISNHLYFYWYRQILGQKVEFLVSFYNNEISEKSEIFDDQFSVERPDGSNFTLKIRSTKLEDSAMYFCASNYDWSTDTQYFGPGTRLTVL.

The rearrangement links TRBV6-6 to TRBJ1-5, with unresolved D. The germline V and J ends were trimmed by 6 bases and 0 bases, with 9 bases remaining between them. Germline V gene data show CDR1 as MNHNY and CDR2 as SVGAGI (reference sequence). This CDR3 region has 14 residues. The CDR3 loop reads CASSAENSNQPQHF. CDR3 DNA sequence: TGTGCCAGCAGCGCAGAAAATAGCAATCAGCCCCAGCATTTT.